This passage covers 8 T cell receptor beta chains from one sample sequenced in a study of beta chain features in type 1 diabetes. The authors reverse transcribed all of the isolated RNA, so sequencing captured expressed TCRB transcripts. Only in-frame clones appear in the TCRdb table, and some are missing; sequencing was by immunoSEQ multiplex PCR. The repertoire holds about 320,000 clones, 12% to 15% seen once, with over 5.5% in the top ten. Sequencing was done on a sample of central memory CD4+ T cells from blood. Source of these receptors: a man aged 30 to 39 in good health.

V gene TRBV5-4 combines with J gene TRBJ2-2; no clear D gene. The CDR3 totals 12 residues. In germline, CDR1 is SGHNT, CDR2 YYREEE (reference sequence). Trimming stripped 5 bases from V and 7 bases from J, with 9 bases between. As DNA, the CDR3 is TGTGCCAGCAGACCTCAGAGCGGGGAGCTGTTTTTT. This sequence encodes CASRPQSGELFF.

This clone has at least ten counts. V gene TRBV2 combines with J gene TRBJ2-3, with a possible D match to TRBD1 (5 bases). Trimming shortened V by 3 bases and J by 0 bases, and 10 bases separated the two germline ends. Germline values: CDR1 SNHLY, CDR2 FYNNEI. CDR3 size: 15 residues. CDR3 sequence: CASSDAPGSTDTQYF. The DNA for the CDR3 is TGTGCCAGCAGTGATGCTCCAGGGAGCACAGATACGCAGTATTTT.

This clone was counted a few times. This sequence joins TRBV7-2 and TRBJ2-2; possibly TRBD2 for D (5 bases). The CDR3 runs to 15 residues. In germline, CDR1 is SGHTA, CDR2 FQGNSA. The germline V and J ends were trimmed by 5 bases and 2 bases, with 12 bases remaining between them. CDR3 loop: CASSPSQVNTGELFF. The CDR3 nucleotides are TGTGCCAGCAGCCCTAGCCAGGTTAACACCGGGGAGCTGTTTTTT.

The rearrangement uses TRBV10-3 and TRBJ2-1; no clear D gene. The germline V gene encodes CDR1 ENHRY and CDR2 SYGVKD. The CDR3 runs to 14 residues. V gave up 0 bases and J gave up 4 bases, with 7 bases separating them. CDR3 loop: CAISESSQYNEQFF. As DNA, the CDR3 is TGTGCCATCAGTGAGTCGAGCCAGTACAATGAGCAGTTCTTC.

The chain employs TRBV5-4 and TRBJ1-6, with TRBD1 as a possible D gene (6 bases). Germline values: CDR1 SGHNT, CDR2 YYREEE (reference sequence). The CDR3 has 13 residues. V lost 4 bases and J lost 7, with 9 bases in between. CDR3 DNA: TGTGCCAGCAGCATGGACAGCAATTCACCCCTCCACTTT. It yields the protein CASSMDSNSPLHF.

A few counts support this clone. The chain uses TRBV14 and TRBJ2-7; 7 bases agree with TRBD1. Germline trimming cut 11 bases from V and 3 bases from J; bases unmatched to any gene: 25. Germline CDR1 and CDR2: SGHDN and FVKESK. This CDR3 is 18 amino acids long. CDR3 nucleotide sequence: TGTGCCCGAATATGGGCACAGGGGAGACGTAAAGAAGGCTACGAGCAGTACTTC. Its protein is CARIWAQGRRKEGYEQYF.

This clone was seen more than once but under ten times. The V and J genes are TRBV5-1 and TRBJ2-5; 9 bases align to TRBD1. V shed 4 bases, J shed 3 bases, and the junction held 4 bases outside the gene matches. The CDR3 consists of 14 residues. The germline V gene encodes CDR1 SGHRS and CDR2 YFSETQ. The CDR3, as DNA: TGCGCCAGCAGCCAGACAGGGGGTAAAGAGACCCAGTACTTC. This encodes CASSQTGGKETQYF.

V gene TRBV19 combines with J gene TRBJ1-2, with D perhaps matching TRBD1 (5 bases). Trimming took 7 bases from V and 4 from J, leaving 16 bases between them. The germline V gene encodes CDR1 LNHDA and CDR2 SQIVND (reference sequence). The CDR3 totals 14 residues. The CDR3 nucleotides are TGTGCCAGTAAACCGGAGGGGTTAAGCTATGGCTACACCTTC. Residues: CASKPEGLSYGYTF.